A single sample gave rise to the 3 T cell receptor beta chains below, sequenced in a study of blood T cell repertoires in COVID-19. The repertoire was sequenced with immunoSEQ multiplex PCR; TCRdb's copy has only in-frame clones and lacks some. The table lists about 300,000 clones, around 83% of them singletons. Sequencing was performed on peripheral blood. These receptors were taken from a woman in her forties or fifties with acute or convalescent COVID-19.

This chain connects TRBV7-3 to TRBJ2-1, with a possible D match to TRBD2 (6 bases). There are 16 residues in the CDR3. V dropped 1 base and J dropped 6 bases, with 16 bases sitting between them. Germline lookup yields CDR1 SGHTA and CDR2 FQGTGA. DNA for the CDR3: TGTGCCAGCAGCTTAATTTGGGGGAGGAAGGGCAATGAGCAGTTCTTC. Translation gives CASSLIWGRKGNEQFF. The full variable domain, rest sourced from reference TRBV7-3 and TRBJ2-1, is GAGVSQTPSNKVTEKGKYVELRCDPISGHTALYWYRQSLGQGPEFLIYFQGTGAADDSGLPNDRFFAVRPEGSVSTLKIQRTERGDSAVYLCASSLIWGRKGNEQFFGPGTRLTVL.

The CDR3 protein is CSVGREGGTQYF. Written as DNA, the CDR3 is TGCAGCGTTGGCAGGGAAGGGGGTACGCAGTATTTT. The rearrangement joins TRBV29-1 to TRBJ2-3; possibly TRBD1 for D (6 bases). V lost 4 bases and J 8 bases, leaving 13 bases between the germline ends. The V gene's germline CDR1 is SQVTM and CDR2 ANQGSEA. This CDR3 is 12 amino acids long.

The gene calls are TRBV2 and TRBJ1-5; 8 bases agree with TRBD1. Germline V CDR1 and CDR2: SNHLY, FYNNEI. CDR3 length: 15 residues. The J segment lost 1 base and the V segment lost 8 bases, leaving 7 bases of the junction unmatched. The DNA of the CDR3 is TGTGCCAGCCGTCGGGACAGGATAAGCAATCAGCCCCAGCATTTT. Protein sequence: CASRRDRISNQPQHF.